The clone carrying this T cell receptor (beta chain) was observed a handful of times. The antigen remains undetermined. These data belong to a study of T-cell memory formation after mild COVID-19. TCRdb reprocessed the 5' RACE reads with MiXCR, giving one entry per CDR3 protein. The repertoire holds some 300,000 distinct CDR3 sequences, with 20% to 25% as singletons. Notes on the study in general: Shrinking CD4+ clones were chiefly CM and EM; CD8+ ones were chiefly EMRA.

Material: PBMCs or a T cell subset sorted from them (not recorded which). This TCR was recovered from a man between 18 and 35 years old who had mild COVID-19 (a few samples of this study predate the infection). Cell type and time point are not known.

This CDR3 is CASSLEAGLTEWTIYF. Written as DNA, the CDR3 is TGTGCCAGCAGCTTAGAGGCGGGTTTGACCGAATGGACCATATATTTT. The chain couples TRBV7-2 to TRBJ1-3; D remains unclear. The CDR3 contains 16 residues. The germline gives CDR1 SGHTA, CDR2 FQGNSA. V lost 1 base and J 10 bases, leaving 20 bases between the germline ends.